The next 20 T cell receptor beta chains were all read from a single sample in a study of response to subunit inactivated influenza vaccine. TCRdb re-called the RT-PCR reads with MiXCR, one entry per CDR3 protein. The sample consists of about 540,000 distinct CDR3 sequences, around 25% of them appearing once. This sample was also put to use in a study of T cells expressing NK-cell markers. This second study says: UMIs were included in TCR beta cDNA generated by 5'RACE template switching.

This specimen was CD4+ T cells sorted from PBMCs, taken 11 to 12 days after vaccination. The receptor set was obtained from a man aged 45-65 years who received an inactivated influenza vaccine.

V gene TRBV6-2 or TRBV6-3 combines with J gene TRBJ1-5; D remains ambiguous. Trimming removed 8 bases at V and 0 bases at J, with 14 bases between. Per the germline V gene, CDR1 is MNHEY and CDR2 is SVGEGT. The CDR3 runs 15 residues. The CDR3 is CASRETGYSNQPQHF. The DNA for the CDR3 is TGTGCCAGCCGCGAGACGGGATATAGCAATCAGCCCCAGCATTTT.

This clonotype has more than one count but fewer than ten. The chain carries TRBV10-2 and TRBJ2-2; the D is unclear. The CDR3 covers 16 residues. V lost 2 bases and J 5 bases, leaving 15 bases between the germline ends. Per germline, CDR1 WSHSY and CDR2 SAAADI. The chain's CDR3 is CASSEHVGARTGELFF. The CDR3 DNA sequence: TGCGCCAGCAGTGAGCATGTGGGCGCGAGAACCGGGGAGCTGTTTTTT.

The CDR3 sequence is CASSYHPRDSNYGYTF. In DNA form, the CDR3 reads TGTGCCAGCAGTTATCATCCGAGGGACAGCAACTATGGCTACACCTTC. The chain has TRBV12-3 or TRBV12-4 and TRBJ1-2; TRBD1 aligns across 7 bases. CDR3 length: 16 amino acids. J lost 2 bases, V lost 4 bases, and 10 bases had no gene match.

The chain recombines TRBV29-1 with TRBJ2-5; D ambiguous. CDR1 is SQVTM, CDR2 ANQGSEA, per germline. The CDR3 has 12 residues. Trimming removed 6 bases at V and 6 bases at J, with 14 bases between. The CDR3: CSVGQVGQTQYF. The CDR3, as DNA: TGCAGCGTGGGCCAGGTTGGGCAGACCCAGTACTTC.

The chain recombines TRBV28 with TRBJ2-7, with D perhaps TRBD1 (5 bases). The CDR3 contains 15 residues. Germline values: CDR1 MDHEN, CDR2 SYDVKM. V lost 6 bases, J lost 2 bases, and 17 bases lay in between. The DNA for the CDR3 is TGTGCCAGCAGCGAACTGACAGCTACCCCCTACGAGCAGTACTTC. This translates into CASSELTATPYEQYF.

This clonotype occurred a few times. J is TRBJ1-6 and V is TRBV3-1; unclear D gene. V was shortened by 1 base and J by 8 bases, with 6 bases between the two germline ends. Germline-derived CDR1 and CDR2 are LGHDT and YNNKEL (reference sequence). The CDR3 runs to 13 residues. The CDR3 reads CASSQARDSPLHF. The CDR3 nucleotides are TGTGCCAGCAGCCAAGCGCGTGATTCACCCCTCCACTTT. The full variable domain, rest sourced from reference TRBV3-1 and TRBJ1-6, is DTAVSQTPKYLVTQMGNDKSIKCEQNLGHDTMYWYKQDSKKFLKIMFSYNNKELIINETVPNRFSPKSPDKAHLNLHINSLELGDSAVYFCASSQARDSPLHFGNGTRLTVT.

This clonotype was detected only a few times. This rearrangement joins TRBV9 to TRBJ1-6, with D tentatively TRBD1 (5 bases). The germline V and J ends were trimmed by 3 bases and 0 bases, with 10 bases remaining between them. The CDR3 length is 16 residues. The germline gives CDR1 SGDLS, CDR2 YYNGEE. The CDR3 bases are TGTGCCAGCAGCGGGTCAGGGAGCTCCTATAATTCACCCCTCCACTTT. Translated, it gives CASSGSGSSYNSPLHF.

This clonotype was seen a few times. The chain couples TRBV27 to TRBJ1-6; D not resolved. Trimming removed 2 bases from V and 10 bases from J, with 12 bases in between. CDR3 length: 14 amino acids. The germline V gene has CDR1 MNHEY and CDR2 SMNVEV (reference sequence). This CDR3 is CASSLAGYGSPLHF. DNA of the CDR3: TGTGCCAGCAGTTTAGCCGGGTATGGGTCACCCCTCCACTTT.

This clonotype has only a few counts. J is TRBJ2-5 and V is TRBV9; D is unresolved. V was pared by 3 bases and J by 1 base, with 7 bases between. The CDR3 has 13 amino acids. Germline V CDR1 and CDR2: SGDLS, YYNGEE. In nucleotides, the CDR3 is TGTGCCAGCAGCGGTCAGGTCCAAGAGACCCAGTACTTC. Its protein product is CASSGQVQETQYF.

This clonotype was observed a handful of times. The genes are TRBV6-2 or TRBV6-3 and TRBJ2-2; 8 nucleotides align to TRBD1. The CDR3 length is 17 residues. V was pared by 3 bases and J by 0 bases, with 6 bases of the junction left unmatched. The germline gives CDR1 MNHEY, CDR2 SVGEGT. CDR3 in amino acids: CASSYVTGQANTGELFF. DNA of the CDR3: TGTGCCAGCAGTTATGTGACGGGACAGGCGAACACCGGGGAGCTGTTTTTT.

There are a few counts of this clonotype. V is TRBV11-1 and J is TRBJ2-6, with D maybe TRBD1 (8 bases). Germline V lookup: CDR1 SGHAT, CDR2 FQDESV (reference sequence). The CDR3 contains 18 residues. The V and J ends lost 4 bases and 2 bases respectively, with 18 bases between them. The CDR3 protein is CASSSTGQGGTGANVLTF. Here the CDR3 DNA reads TGTGCCAGCAGCTCCACCGGACAGGGAGGGACTGGGGCCAACGTCCTGACTTTC.

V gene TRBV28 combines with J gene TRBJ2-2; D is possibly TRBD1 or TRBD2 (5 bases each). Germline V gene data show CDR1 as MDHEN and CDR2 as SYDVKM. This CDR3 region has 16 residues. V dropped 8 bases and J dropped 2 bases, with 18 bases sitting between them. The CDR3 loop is CASFSLGTGNTGELFF. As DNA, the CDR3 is TGTGCCAGCTTTTCTTTGGGGACGGGAAACACCGGGGAGCTGTTTTTT.

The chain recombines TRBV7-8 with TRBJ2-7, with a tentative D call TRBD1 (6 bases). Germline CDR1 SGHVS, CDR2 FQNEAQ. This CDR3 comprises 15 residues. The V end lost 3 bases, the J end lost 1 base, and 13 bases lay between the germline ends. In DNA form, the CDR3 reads TGTGCCAGCAGCTTGAACCAGGGGCCGTCCTACGAGCAGTACTTC. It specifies CASSLNQGPSYEQYF.

CDR3: CASSLGDGGTYEQYF. The DNA for the CDR3 is TGTGCCAGCAGTTTAGGGGACGGCGGAACCTACGAGCAGTACTTC. This chain connects TRBV12-3 or TRBV12-4 to TRBJ2-7; D possibly matches TRBD1 or TRBD2 (5 bases each). There are 15 residues in the CDR3. V lost 1 base, J lost 2 bases, and 12 bases lay in between.

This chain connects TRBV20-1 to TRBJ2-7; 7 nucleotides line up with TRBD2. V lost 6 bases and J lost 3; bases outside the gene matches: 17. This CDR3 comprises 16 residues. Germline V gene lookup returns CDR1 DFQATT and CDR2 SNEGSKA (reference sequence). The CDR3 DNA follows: TGCAGTGCGAATTGGTGGGAGGGGTTTGGGAGCTACGAGCAGTACTTC. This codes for CSANWWEGFGSYEQYF.

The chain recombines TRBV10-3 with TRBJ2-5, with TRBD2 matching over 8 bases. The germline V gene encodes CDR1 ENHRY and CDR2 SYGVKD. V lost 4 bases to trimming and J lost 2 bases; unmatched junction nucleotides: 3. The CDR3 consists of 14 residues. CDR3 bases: TGTGCCATCAGTGTAGGCGGGGGGCAAGAGACCCAGTACTTC. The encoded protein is CAISVGGGQETQYF.

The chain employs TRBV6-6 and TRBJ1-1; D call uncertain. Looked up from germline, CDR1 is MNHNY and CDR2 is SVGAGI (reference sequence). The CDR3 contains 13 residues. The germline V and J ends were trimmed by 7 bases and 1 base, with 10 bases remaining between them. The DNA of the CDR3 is TGTGCCAGCATGTGGCGTTGGAACACTGAAGCTTTCTTT. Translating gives CASMWRWNTEAFF.

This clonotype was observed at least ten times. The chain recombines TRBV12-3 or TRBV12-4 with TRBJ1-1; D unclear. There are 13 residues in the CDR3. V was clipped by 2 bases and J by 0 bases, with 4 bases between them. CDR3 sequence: CASSLRVNTEAFF. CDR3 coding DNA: TGTGCCAGCAGTTTAAGGGTGAACACTGAAGCTTTCTTT.

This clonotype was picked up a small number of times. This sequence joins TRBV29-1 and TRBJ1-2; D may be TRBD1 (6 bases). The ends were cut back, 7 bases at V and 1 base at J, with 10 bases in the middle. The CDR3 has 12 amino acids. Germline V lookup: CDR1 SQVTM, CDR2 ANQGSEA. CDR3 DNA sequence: TGCAGCGGCAGACAGGATAACTATGGCTACACCTTC. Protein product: CSGRQDNYGYTF.

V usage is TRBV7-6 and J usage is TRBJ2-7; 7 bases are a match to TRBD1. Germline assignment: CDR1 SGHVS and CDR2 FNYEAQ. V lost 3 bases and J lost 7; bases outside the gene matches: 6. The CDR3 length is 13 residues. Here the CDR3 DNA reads TGTGCCAGCAGCTTGGGGGACAGTTGGGAGCAGTACTTC. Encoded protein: CASSLGDSWEQYF.